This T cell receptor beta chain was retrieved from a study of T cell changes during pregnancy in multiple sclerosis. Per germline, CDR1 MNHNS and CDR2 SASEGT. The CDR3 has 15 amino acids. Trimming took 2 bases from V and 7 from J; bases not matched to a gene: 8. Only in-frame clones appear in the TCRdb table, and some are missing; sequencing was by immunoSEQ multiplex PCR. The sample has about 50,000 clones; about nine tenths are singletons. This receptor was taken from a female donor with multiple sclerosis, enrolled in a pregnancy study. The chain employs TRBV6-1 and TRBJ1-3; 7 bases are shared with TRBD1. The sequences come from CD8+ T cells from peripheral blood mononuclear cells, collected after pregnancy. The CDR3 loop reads CASSERGRGANTIYF. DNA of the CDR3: TGTGCCAGCAGTGAAAGGGGCAGGGGGGCCAACACCATATATTTT.